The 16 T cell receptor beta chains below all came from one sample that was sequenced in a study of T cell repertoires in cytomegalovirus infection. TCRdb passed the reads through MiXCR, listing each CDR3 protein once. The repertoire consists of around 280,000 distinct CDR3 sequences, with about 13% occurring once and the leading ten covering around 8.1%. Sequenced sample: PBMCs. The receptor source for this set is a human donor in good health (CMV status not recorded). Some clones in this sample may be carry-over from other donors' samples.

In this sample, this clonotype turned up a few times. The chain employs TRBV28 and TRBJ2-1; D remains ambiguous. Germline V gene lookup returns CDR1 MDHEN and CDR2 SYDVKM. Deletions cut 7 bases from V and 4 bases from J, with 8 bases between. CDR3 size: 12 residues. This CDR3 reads CASKAIYNEQFF. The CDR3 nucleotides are TGTGCCAGCAAGGCCATATACAATGAGCAGTTCTTC.

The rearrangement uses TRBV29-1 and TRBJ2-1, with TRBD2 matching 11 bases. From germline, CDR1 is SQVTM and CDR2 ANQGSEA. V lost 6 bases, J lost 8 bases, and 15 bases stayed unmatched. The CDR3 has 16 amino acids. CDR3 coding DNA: TGCAGCGTCGGGAGGCCTAGCGGGAGGTCTAACGATGAGCAGTTCTTC. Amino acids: CSVGRPSGRSNDEQFF.

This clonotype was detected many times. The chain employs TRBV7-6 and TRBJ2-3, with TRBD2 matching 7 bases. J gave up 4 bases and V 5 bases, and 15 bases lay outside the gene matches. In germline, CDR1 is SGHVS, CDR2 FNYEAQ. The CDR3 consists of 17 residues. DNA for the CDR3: TGTGCCAGCAGCGACCTGACTAAGCGGGGATCCCCAGATACGCAGTATTTT. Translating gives CASSDLTKRGSPDTQYF.

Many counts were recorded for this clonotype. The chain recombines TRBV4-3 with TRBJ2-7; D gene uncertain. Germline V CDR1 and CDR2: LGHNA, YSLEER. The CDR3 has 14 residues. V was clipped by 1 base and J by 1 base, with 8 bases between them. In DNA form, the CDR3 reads TGCGCCAGCAGCCAAGGACCGGCGTCCTACGAGCAGTACTTC. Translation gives CASSQGPASYEQYF.

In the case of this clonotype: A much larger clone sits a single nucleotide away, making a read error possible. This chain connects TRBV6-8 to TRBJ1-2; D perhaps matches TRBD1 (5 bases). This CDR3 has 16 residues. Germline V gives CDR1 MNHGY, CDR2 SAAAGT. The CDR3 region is CAGSYYRGELLYGYTF. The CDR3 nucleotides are TGTGCCGGCAGTTACTATAGGGGAGAGCTCCTCTATGGCTACACCTTC.

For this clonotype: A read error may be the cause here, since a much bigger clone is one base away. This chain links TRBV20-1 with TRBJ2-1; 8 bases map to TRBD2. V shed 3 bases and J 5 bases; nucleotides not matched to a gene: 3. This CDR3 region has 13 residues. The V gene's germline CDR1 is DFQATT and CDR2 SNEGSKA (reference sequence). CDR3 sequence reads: CSARRGAHNEQFF. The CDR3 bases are TGCAGTGCTAGGCGGGGGGCCCACAATGAGCAGTTCTTC.

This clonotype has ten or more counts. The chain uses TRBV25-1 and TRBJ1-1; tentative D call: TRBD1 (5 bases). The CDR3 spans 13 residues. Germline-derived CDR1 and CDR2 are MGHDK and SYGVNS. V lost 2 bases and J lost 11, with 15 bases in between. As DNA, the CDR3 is TGTGCCAGCAGTGAAAGGGGAGCCGCGGGGGCTTTCTTT. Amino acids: CASSERGAAGAFF.

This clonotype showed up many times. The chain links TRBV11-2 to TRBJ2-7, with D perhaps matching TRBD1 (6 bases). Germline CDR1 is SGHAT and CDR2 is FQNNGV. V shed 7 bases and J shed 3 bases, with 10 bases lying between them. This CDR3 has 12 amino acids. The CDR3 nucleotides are TGTGCCAGCACTGAGGACAGCTACGAGCAGTACTTC. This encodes CASTEDSYEQYF. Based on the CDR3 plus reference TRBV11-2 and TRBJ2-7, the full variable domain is EAGVAQSPRYKIIEKRQSVAFWCNPISGHATLYWYQQILGQGPKLLIQFQNNGVVDDSQLPKDRFSAERLKGVDSTLKIQPAKLEDSAVYLCASTEDSYEQYFGPGTRLTVT.

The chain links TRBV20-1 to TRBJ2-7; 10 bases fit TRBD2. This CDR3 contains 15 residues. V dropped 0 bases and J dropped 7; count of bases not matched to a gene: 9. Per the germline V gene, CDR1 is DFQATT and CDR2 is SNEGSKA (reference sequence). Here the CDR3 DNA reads TGCAGTGCTAGAGAGCTAGCGGGGGAGTGGTATGAGCAGTACTTC. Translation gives CSARELAGEWYEQYF.

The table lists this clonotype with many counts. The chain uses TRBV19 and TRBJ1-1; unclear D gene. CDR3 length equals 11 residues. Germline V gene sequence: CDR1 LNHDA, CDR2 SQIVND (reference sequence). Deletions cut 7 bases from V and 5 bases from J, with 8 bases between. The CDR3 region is CASKGWTEAFF. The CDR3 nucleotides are TGTGCCAGTAAAGGATGGACTGAAGCTTTCTTT. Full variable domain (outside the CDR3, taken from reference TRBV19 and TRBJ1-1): DGGITQSPKYLFRKEGQNVTLSCEQNLNHDAMYWYRQDPGQGLRLIYYSQIVNDFQKGDIAEGYSVSREKKESFPLTVTSAQKNPTAFYLCASKGWTEAFFGQGTRLTVV.

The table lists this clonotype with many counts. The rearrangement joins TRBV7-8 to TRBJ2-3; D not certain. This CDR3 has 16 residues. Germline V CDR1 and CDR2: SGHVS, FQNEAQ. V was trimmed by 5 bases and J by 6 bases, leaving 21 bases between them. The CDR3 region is CASSPLRPGIADTQYF. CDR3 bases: TGTGCCAGCAGCCCCCTTAGGCCCGGAATTGCGGATACGCAGTATTTT.

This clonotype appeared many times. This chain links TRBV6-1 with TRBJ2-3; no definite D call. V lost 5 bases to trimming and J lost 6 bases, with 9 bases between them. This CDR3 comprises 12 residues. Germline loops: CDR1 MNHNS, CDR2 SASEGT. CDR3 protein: CASSPSWDTQYF. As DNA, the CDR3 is TGTGCCAGCAGTCCCTCGTGGGATACGCAGTATTTT.

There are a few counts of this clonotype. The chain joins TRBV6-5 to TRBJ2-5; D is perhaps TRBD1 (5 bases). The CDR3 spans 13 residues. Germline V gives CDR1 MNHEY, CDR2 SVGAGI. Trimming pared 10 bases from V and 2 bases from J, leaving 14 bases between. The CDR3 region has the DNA TGTGCCACCCGGCAAGGGGTTCAAGAGACCCAGTACTTC. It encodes CATRQGVQETQYF.

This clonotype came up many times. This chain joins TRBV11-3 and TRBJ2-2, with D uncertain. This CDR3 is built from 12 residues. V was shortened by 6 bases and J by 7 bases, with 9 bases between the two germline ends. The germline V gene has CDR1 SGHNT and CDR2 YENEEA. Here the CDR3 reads CASSPGVGELFF. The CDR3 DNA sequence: TGTGCCAGCAGTCCGGGCGTCGGGGAGCTGTTTTTT.

CDR3 DNA sequence: TGTGCCAGTAGTATGGGAGGGGAGCAGTTCTTC. This encodes CASSMGGEQFF. The chain couples TRBV19 to TRBJ2-1; 7 bases agree with TRBD2. The V segment lost 3 bases and the J segment 10 bases; nucleotides outside the gene matches: 0. The CDR3 spans 11 residues. Germline-derived CDR1 and CDR2 are LNHDA and SQIVND (reference sequence).

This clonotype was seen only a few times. The CDR3 region has the DNA TGTGCCAGCAGCCAACCTACCCGGGCAGACCTTTCCTACTCCTACGAGCAGTACTTC. Residues: CASSQPTRADLSYSYEQYF. The rearrangement joins TRBV6-2 or TRBV6-3 to TRBJ2-7; no firm D call. The V end lost 6 bases, the J end lost 0 bases, and 27 bases lay between the germline ends. Germline V gene sequence: CDR1 MNHEY, CDR2 SVGEGT. The CDR3 spans 19 residues.